This paragraph reports one T cell receptor beta chain. Sequencing was performed with immunoSEQ multiplex PCR; in TCRdb, only in-frame clones are kept and a portion is missing. The table has tens of thousands of clones, 80% to 95% seen once. This entry belongs to a study of blood T cell repertoires in COVID-19. Germline V lookup: CDR1 SGHDT, CDR2 YYEEEE. The CDR3 totals 15 residues. Trimming removed 1 base at V and 3 bases at J, with 11 bases between. Sequenced material: peripheral blood. This TCR derives from a man older than 75 with acute or convalescent COVID-19. The chain couples TRBV5-6 to TRBJ2-4; D perhaps matches TRBD1 (7 bases). CDR3 sequence reads: CASSLLRGDKNIQYF. Written as DNA, the CDR3 is TGTGCCAGCAGCTTGCTCAGGGGGGACAAAAACATTCAGTACTTC.